This T cell receptor beta chain was obtained from a study of spatial heterogeneity in lung cancer. Overall study: TCR and UMI combinations that were unique each appeared, on average, more than ten times in raw reads.

This CDR3 has 15 residues. Germline CDR1 and CDR2: SEHNR and FQNEAQ (reference sequence). V lost 5 bases, J lost 2 bases, and 13 bases lay in between. TCR cDNA molecules each had a unique molecular identifier. TCRdb recomputed calls from the 5' RACE reads with MiXCR, one row per CDR3 protein. The top ten hold 4.5% to 5.5% of the sample, which has about 86,000 distinct CDR3 sequences, over 10% seen once. Stated time point: sample taken at primary tumor resection. No cell sorting; template was whole RNA from tumor, lung tissue or PBMC. This clonotype has a handful of counts. This TCR was sampled from a male donor with early-stage non-small cell lung cancer. The chain employs TRBV7-9 and TRBJ1-5; D not resolved. The input for sequencing was PBMCs, taken at surgery. The chain's CDR3 is CASSGDLGGNQPQHF. CDR3 nucleotides: TGTGCCAGCAGCGGGGATCTCGGGGGCAATCAGCCCCAGCATTTT.